One T cell receptor beta chain is described in this entry. Antigen: not known. Data came from immunoSEQ multiplex PCR; TCRdb stores just in-frame clones and leaves some out. The sample includes just over 80,000 clones, around 86% of them seen just once. The data derive from a study of OX40 agonist ivuxolimab in advanced cancers. As for the study in general: Patients received the agonistic anti-OX40 (CD134) antibody ivuxolimab. Study-level results: In the 0.1 to 3.0 mg/kg range, CD4+ and CD8+ blood T cells had expanded clonally by week 6. Among the lowest peripheral clonal expansion occurred in 0.1-3.0 mg/kg partial responders. More expanded clones were seen, on average, in CD8+ T cells than in CD4+.

CDR1 SGHVS and CDR2 FQNEAQ come from the germline V gene. CDR3 size: 13 residues. Unmatched junction bases numbered 0, after V lost 4 bases and J lost 1 base. The V and J genes are TRBV7-8 and TRBJ2-5, with 7 positions matching TRBD1. This TCR came from an adult with an advanced solid tumor such as melanoma, head and neck, liver or kidney cancer. Here the sequenced sample was CD4+ or CD8+ T cells sorted from blood, taken in a trial of the OX40 agonist ivuxolimab. The CDR3 DNA reads TGTGCCAGCAGCTGGGACAGCCAAGAGACCCAGTACTTC. Protein sequence: CASSWDSQETQYF.